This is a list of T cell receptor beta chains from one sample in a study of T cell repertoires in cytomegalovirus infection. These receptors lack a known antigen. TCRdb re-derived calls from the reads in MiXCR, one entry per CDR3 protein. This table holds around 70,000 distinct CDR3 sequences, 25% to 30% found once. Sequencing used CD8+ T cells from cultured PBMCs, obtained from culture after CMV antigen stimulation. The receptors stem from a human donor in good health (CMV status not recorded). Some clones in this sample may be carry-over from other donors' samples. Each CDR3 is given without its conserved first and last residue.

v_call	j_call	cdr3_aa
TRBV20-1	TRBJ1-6	SARHRDSLNSPLH
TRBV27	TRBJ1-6	ASSPVTGDHNSPLH
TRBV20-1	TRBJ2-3	SAWELGQGGTDTQY
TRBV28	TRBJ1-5	ASSLEPGQGKPQH
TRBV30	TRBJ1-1	AWGQLNTEAF
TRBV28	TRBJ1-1	ASTPGKVHTEAF
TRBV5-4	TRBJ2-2	ASTPGDRVNTGELF
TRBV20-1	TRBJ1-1	SANGQGNTEAF
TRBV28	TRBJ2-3	ASSSWTSGGQGGTDTQY
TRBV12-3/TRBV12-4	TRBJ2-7	ASSTGHSSYEQY
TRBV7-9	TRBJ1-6	ASSLDGTENSPLH
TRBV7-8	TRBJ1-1	ASSFGRNRGQGTEAF
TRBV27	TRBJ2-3	ASSFTGGGPDTQY
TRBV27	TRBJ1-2	ASSIGGGGYT
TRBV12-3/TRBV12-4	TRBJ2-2	ASSSGRVNGELF
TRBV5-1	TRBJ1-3	ASSSIAGNTIY
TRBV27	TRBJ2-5	ASSPSPWTALETQY
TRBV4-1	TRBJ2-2	ASSLGGLAGSNTGELF
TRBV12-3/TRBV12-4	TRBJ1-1	ASTNGQIDTEAF
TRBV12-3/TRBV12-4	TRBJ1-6	ASRPGVSGPNSPLH
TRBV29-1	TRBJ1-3	SVTPTGAAGNTIY
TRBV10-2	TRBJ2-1	ASSVSLSTLLTSSYNEQF
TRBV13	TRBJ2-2	ASSLGKNTGELF
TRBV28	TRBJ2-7	ASRMNYEQY